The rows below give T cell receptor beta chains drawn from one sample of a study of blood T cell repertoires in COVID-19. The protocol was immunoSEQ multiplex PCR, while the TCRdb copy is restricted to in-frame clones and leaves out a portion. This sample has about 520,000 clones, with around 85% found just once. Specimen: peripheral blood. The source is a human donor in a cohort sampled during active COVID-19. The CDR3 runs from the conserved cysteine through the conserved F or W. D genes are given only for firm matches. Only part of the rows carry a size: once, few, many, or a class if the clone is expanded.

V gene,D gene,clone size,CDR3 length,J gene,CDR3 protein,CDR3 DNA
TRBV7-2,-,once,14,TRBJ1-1,CASSLVPGSTEAFF,TGTGCCAGCAGCTTAGTCCCCGGGAGCACTGAAGCTTTCTTT
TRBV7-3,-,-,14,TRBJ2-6,CASSPSSGANVLTF,TGTGCCAGCAGCCCCTCCTCTGGGGCCAACGTCCTGACTTTC
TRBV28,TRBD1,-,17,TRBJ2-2,CASRADSGRGKTGELFF,TGTGCCAGCAGAGCCGATTCGGGCAGGGGGAAAACCGGGGAGCTGTTTTTT
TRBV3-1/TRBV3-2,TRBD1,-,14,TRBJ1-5,CASSPDRVGQPQHF,TGTGCCAGCAGCCCTGACAGGGTTGGACAGCCCCAGCATTTT
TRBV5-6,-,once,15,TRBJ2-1,CASSQDSTAYNEQFF,TGTGCCAGCAGCCAAGACTCTACCGCCTACAATGAGCAGTTCTTC
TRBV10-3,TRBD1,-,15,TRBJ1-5,CATPGQWIGNQPQHF,TGTGCCACTCCGGGACAGTGGATTGGCAATCAGCCCCAGCATTTT
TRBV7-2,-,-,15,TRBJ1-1,CASSLEGTLSTEAFF,TGTGCCAGCAGCTTGGAGGGTACCCTGAGCACTGAAGCTTTCTTT
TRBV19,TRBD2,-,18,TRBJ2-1,CASSSGTSGGPDYNEQFF,TGTGCCAGTTCTTCCGGGACTAGCGGGGGTCCCGACTACAATGAGCAGTTCTTC
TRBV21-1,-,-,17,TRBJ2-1,CASSKAGGLAGYNEQFF,TGTGCCAGCAGCAAAGCTGGAGGACTAGCGGGTTACAATGAGCAGTTCTTC
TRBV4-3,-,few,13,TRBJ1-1,CASSLTGNTEAFF,TGCGCCAGCAGCTTAACAGGGAACACTGAAGCTTTCTTT
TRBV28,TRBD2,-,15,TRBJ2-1,CASRPGTSGYNEQFF,TGTGCCAGCAGACCCGGGACTAGCGGCTACAATGAGCAGTTCTTC
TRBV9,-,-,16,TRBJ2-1,CASSVESRQAYNEQFF,TGTGCCAGCAGCGTAGAATCCCGGCAGGCTTACAATGAGCAGTTCTTC
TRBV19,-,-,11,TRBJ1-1,CASSISREAFF,TGTGCCAGTAGTATTTCCCGGGAAGCTTTCTTT
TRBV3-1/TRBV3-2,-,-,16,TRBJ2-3,CASSVGGGPGSDTQYF,TGTGCCAGCAGCGTTGGGGGGGGCCCTGGGTCAGATACGCAGTATTTT
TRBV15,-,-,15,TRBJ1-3,CATSMLMGAGNTIYF,TGTGCCACCAGCATGCTCATGGGAGCTGGAAACACCATATATTTT
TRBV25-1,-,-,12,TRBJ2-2,CASKTSSGELFF,TGTGCCAGCAAAACTTCATCGGGGGAGCTGTTTTTT
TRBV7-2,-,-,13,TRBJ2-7,CASSLARSHEQYF,TGTGCCAGCAGCTTAGCGCGCTCCCACGAGCAGTACTTC
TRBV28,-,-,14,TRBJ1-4,CASSFGATNEKLFF,TGTGCCAGCAGTTTCGGGGCAACTAATGAAAAACTGTTTTTT
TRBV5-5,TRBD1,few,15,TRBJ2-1,CASSLEGQGTNEQFF,TGTGCCAGCAGCTTGGAAGGACAGGGAACCAATGAGCAGTTCTTC
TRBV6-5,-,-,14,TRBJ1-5,CASSQSVRGQPQHF,TGTGCCAGCAGCCAATCGGTTAGGGGTCAGCCCCAGCATTTT
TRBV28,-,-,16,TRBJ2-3,CASSLWGTPSTDTQYF,TGTGCCAGCAGTTTATGGGGGACACCTAGCACAGATACGCAGTATTTT
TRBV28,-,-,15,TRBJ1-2,CASTTPDSYFYGYTF,TGTGCCAGCACGACACCGGACAGCTACTTCTATGGCTACACCTTC
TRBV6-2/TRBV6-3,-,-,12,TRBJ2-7,CASSVTDYEQYF,TGTGCCAGCAGCGTTACTGACTACGAGCAGTACTTC
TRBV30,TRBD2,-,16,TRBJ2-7,CAWSVGGLAGVSEQYF,TGTGCCTGGAGTGTTGGAGGACTAGCGGGAGTAAGTGAGCAGTACTTC
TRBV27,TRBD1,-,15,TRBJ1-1,CASRIRQGANTEAFF,TGTGCCAGCAGAATACGACAGGGGGCGAACACTGAAGCTTTCTTT
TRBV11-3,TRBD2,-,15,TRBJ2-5,CASSHAGLGQETQYF,TGTGCCAGCAGCCATGCCGGACTAGGGCAAGAGACCCAGTACTTC
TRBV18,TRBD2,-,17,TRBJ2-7,CASSPLRLAGGRYEQYF,TGTGCCAGCTCACCCCTTCGACTAGCGGGAGGACGCTACGAGCAGTACTTC
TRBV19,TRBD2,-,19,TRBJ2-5,CASRGLAGTSGWDGETQYF,TGTGCCAGTAGGGGATTGGCCGGGACTAGCGGATGGGACGGAGAGACCCAGTACTTC
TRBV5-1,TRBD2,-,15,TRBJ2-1,CASSFRGLADNEQFF,TGCGCCAGCAGCTTTAGAGGACTAGCGGACAATGAGCAGTTCTTC
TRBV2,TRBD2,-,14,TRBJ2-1,CASSLAGGSNEQFF,TGTGCCAGCAGCCTAGCGGGAGGGTCCAATGAGCAGTTCTTC
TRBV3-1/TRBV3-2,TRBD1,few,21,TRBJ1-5,CASSQEFGQRAGTGANQPQHF,TGTGCCAGCAGCCAAGAATTTGGTCAACGGGCCGGGACAGGGGCTAATCAGCCCCAGCATTTT